This T cell receptor beta chain appears in the sequencing data of a study of technical replicates of blood from a handful of donors listed by TCRdb under 2017. This clone was counted once. What antigen it recognizes has not been identified. No much larger clonotype is one base removed from it; base qualities were not supplied. The library was built by means of the immunoSEQ multiplex PCR assay. TCRdb re-hosts the immuneACCESS table, in-frame sequences only. Its copies lack some clones; in the studies checked, an unresolved V gene accounts for under half of them, and the cause for the rest is not known. This sample lists 44,000 or so clones; approximately 90% were detected once. The top ten clones comprise 3% to 5% of the sample. This clonotype was obtained from a human donor in good health. Some clones in this sample may be carry-over from other donors' samples. Sequencing was done on a sample of PBMCs.

The CDR3 in this case is CSVVYNTEAFF. The sequence in DNA is TGCAGCGTCGTGTATAACACTGAAGCTTTCTTT. The chain couples TRBV29-1 to TRBJ1-1; too little of a D gene remains to name it. Per the germline V gene, SQVTM is the CDR1 and ANQGSEA is the CDR2. V drops 6 bases and J drops 2 bases, leaving 7 bases in between. Inclusive of the bounding cysteine and phenylalanine, the CDR3 is 11 residues long. Only CDR3 DNA remains: 33 bases, in frame from the first base.